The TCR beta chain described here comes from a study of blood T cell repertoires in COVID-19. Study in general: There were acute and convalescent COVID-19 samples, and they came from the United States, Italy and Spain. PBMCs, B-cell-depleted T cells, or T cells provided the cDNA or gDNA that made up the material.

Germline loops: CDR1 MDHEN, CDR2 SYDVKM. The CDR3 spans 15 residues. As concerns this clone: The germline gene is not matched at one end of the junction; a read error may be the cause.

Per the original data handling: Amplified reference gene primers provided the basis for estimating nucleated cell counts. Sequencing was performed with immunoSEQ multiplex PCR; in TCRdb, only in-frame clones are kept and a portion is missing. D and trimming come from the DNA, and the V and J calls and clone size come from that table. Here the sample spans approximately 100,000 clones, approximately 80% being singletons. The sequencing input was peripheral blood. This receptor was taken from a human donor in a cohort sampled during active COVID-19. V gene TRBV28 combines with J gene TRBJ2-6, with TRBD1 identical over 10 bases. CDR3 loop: CASRTGGPGANVLAF. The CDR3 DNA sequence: TGTGCCAGCAGGACAGGGGGCCCTGGGGCCAACGTCCTGGCTTTC.